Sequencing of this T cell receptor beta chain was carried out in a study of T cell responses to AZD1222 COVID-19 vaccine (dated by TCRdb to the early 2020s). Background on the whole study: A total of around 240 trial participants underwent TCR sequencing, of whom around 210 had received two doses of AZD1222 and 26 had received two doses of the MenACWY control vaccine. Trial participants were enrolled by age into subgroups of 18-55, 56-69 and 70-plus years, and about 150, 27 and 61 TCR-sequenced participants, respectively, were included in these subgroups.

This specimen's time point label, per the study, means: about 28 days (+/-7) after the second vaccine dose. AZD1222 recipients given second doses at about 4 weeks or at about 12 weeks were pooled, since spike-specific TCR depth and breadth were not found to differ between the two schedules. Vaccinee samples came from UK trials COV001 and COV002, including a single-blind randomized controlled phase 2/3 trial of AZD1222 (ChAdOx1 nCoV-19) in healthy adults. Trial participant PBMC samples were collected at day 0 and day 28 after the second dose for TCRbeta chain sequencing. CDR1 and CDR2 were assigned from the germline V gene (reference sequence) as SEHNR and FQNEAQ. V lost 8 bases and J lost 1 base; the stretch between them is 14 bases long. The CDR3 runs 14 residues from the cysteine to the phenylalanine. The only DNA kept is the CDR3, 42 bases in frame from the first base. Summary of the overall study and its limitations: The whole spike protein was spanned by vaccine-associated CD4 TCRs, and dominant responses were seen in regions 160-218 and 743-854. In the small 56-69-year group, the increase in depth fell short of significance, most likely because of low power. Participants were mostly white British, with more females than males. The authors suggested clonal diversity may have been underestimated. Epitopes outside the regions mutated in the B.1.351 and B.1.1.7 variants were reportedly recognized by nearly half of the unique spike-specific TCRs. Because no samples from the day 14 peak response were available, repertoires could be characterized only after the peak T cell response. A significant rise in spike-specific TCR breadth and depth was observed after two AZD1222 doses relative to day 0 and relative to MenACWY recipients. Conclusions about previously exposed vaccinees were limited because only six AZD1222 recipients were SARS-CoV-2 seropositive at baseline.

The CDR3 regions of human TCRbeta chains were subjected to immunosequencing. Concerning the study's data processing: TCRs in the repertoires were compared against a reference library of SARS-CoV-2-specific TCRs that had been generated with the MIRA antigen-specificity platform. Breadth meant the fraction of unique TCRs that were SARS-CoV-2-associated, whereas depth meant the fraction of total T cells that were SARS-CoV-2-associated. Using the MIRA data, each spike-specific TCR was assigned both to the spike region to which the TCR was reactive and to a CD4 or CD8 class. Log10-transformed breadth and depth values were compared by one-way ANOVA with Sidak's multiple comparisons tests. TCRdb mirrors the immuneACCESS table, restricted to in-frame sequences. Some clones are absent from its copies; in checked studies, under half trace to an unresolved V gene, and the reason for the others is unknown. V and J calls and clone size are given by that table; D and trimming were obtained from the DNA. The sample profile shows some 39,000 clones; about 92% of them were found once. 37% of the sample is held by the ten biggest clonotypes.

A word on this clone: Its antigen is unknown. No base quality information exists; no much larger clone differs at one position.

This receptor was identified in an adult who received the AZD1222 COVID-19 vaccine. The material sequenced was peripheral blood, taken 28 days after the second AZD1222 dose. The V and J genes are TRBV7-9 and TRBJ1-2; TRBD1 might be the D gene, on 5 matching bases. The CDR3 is CASQQDQNNYGYTF. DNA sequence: TGTGCCAGCCAACAGGACCAAAATAACTATGGCTACACCTTC. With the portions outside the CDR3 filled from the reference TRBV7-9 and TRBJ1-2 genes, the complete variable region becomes DTGVSQNPRHKITKRGQNVTFRCDPISEHNRLYWYRQTLGQGPEFLTYFQNEAQLEKSRLLSDRFSAERPKGSFSTLEIQRTEQGDSAMYLCASQQDQNNYGYTFGSGTRLTVV.